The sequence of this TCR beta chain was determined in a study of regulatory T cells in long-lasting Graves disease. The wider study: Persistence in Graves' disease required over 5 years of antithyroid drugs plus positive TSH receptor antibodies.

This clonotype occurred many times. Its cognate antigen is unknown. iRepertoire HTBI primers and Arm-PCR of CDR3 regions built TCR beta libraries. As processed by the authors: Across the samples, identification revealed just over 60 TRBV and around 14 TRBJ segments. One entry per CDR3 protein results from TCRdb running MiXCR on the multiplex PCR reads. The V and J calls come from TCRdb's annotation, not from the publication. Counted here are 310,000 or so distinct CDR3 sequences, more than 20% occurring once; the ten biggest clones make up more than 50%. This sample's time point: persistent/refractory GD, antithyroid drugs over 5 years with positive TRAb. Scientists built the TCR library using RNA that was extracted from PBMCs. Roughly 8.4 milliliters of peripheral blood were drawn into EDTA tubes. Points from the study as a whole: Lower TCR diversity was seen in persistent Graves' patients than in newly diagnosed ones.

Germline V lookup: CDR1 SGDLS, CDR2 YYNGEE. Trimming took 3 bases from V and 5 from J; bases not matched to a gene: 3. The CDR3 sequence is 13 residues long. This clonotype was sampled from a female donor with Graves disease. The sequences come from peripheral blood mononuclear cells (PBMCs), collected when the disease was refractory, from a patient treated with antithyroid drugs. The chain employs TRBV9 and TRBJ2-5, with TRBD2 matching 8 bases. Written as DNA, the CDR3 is TGTGCCAGCAGCGGTAGCGGGGTGGAGACCCAGTACTTC. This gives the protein CASSGSGVETQYF. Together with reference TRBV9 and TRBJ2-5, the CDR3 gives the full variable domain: DSGVTQTPKHLITATGQRVTLRCSPRSGDLSVYWYQQSLDQGLQFLIQYYNGEERAKGNILERFSAQQFPDLHSELNLSSLELGDSALYFCASSGSGVETQYFGPGTRLLVL.